This is a list of T cell receptor beta chains from one sample in a study of T cell repertoires in cytomegalovirus infection. A single record per CDR3 protein comes from TCRdb applying MiXCR to the reads. The table records just under 300,000 distinct CDR3 sequences, around 10% of them present only once. Sequencing was performed on PBMCs. These receptors were taken from a human donor in good health (CMV status not recorded). Some clones in this sample may be carry-over from other donors' samples. Each CDR3 is given with its conserved first and last residue. Each record gives: CDR3 protein, CDR3 DNA, J gene, clone size, V gene, D gene. The D gene is left open where the match is weak. Size is stated for part of the rows, as once, few or many counts, or as a class when the clone is expanded.

CSAPRLTGSNEQFF | TGCAGCGCCCCCCGGTTGACAGGGAGCAATGAGCAGTTCTTC | TRBJ2-1 | many | TRBV29-1 | TRBD1
CASIPLSPDRSNQPQHF | TGTGCCAGCATCCCGCTATCCCCCGACCGAAGCAATCAGCCCCAGCATTTT | TRBJ1-5 | many | TRBV6-2/TRBV6-3 | .
CASSTRPASTDTQYF | TGTGCCAGCAGCACTCGACCCGCAAGCACAGATACGCAGTATTTT | TRBJ2-3 | many | TRBV7-6 | .
CATTGQPMNTEAFF | TGTGCCACAACTGGACAGCCGATGAACACTGAAGCTTTCTTT | TRBJ1-1 | . | TRBV6-1 | .
CASGDTFPNTEAFF | TGTGCCAGCGGGGACACCTTTCCGAACACTGAAGCTTTCTTT | TRBJ1-1 | many | TRBV6-2/TRBV6-3 | .
CASSSLRYETQYF | TGCGCCAGCAGCTCCCTTCGGTATGAGACCCAGTACTTC | TRBJ2-5 | many | TRBV5-1 | .
CASSQLDETYEQYF | TGCGCCAGCAGCCAACTAGACGAAACCTACGAGCAGTACTTC | TRBJ2-7 | few | TRBV4-1 | .
CASSPTASGANVLTF | TGTGCCAGCAGCCCGACAGCCTCTGGGGCCAACGTCCTGACTTTC | TRBJ2-6 | many | TRBV7-6 | .
CASRPGGGGQPQHF | TGTGCCAGCAGACCAGGGGGCGGAGGACAGCCCCAGCATTTT | TRBJ1-5 | many | TRBV6-6 | TRBD1
CSARGRYGQTMNTEAFF | TGCAGTGCTAGAGGGCGCTACGGACAGACTATGAACACTGAAGCTTTCTTT | TRBJ1-1 | . | TRBV20-1 | .
CASSEAGGDHYGYTF | TGTGCCAGCAGTGAAGCGGGCGGCGATCACTATGGCTACACCTTC | TRBJ1-2 | many | TRBV25-1 | .
CASSPSWGTSGKETQYF | TGTGCCAGCAGCCCCTCATGGGGGACTAGCGGAAAAGAGACCCAGTACTTC | TRBJ2-5 | many | TRBV7-2 | TRBD2
CASSLIPGTGNTIYF | TGTGCCAGCAGTTTAATCCCGGGGACTGGAAACACCATATATTTT | TRBJ1-3 | . | TRBV28 | .
CASSLTTGGGEQFF | TGTGCCAGCAGTTTGACGACAGGGGGGGGTGAGCAGTTCTTC | TRBJ2-1 | many | TRBV6-5 | TRBD1
CASRRQGSSYNEQFF | TGTGCCAGCAGGCGACAGGGGAGCTCCTACAATGAGCAGTTCTTC | TRBJ2-1 | many | TRBV6-2/TRBV6-3 | TRBD1
CASSLAAGGRLSFEQFF | TGTGCCAGCAGCTTAGCAGCGGGGGGGCGCTTATCTTTTGAGCAGTTCTTC | TRBJ2-1 | many | TRBV7-8 | TRBD2
CATTERRRNTGELFF | TGTGCCACCACGGAGAGAAGAAGGAACACCGGGGAGCTGTTTTTT | TRBJ2-2 | . | TRBV2 | .
CASSLSSGGAVDTQYF | TGTGCCAGCAGTTTATCTAGCGGGGGAGCGGTAGATACGCAGTATTTT | TRBJ2-3 | . | TRBV27 | TRBD2